The subject of this entry is one T cell receptor beta chain. The antigen is not known. Mouse names are used for the genes. The read halts 4 residues ahead of the CDR3 end, with the missing end drawn from the germline J gene. The sample holds other DNA sequences that translate to the same CDR3. This record belongs to a study of CD8+ T cells in alopecia areata. Background on the study: Female C3H/HeJ mice aged about 6-11 weeks were given skin from C3H/HeJ graft donors, about 6-13 months old, that had spontaneous alopecia. Overall study results and limits: TCR sharing across patients was less clear than in mice, possibly HLA-related. Affected scalp, especially in alopecia totalis/universalis, had a higher clonality than normal scalp did. Scalp data also include sequences from resident alphabeta T cells of normal skin.

Germline V gene data show CDR1 as GKSSPN and CDR2 as SITVG. Unmatched junction bases numbered 6, after V lost 3 bases and J lost 0 bases. The CDR3 sequence is 15 residues long. cDNA prepared by RNA extraction and subsequent reverse transcription served as the template for sequencing. Using immunoSEQ multiplex PCR, the repertoire was profiled, and TCRdb retains in-frame clones only, with some absent. Listed for the sample are approximately 280,000 clones, none seen a single time. The pooled cutaneous lymph node cells were sorted using several markers (CD4, CD8alpha, NKG2D, NKG2ACE and others). Input material: CD4+ T cells sorted from a lymph node. This chain connects TRBV31 to TRBJ2-3, with 7 bases identical to TRBD1. The receptor's source is a C3H/HeJ mouse with alopecia areata. Mouse strain MHC haplotype: H2-k. The CDR3 DNA, read in part, is TGTGCCTGGAGCCTCGGGACAGCTAGTGCAGAA. Its translation is CAWSLGTASAE. The full-length CDR3 reads as CAWSLGTASAETLYF. The complete variable domain, with remaining parts taken from reference TRBV31 and TRBJ2-3, reads AQTIHQWPVAEIKAVGSPLSLGCTIKGKSSPNLYWYWQATGGTLQQLFYSITVGQVESVVQLNLSASRPKDDQFILSTEKLLLSHSGFYLCAWSLGTASAETLYFGSGTRLTVL.